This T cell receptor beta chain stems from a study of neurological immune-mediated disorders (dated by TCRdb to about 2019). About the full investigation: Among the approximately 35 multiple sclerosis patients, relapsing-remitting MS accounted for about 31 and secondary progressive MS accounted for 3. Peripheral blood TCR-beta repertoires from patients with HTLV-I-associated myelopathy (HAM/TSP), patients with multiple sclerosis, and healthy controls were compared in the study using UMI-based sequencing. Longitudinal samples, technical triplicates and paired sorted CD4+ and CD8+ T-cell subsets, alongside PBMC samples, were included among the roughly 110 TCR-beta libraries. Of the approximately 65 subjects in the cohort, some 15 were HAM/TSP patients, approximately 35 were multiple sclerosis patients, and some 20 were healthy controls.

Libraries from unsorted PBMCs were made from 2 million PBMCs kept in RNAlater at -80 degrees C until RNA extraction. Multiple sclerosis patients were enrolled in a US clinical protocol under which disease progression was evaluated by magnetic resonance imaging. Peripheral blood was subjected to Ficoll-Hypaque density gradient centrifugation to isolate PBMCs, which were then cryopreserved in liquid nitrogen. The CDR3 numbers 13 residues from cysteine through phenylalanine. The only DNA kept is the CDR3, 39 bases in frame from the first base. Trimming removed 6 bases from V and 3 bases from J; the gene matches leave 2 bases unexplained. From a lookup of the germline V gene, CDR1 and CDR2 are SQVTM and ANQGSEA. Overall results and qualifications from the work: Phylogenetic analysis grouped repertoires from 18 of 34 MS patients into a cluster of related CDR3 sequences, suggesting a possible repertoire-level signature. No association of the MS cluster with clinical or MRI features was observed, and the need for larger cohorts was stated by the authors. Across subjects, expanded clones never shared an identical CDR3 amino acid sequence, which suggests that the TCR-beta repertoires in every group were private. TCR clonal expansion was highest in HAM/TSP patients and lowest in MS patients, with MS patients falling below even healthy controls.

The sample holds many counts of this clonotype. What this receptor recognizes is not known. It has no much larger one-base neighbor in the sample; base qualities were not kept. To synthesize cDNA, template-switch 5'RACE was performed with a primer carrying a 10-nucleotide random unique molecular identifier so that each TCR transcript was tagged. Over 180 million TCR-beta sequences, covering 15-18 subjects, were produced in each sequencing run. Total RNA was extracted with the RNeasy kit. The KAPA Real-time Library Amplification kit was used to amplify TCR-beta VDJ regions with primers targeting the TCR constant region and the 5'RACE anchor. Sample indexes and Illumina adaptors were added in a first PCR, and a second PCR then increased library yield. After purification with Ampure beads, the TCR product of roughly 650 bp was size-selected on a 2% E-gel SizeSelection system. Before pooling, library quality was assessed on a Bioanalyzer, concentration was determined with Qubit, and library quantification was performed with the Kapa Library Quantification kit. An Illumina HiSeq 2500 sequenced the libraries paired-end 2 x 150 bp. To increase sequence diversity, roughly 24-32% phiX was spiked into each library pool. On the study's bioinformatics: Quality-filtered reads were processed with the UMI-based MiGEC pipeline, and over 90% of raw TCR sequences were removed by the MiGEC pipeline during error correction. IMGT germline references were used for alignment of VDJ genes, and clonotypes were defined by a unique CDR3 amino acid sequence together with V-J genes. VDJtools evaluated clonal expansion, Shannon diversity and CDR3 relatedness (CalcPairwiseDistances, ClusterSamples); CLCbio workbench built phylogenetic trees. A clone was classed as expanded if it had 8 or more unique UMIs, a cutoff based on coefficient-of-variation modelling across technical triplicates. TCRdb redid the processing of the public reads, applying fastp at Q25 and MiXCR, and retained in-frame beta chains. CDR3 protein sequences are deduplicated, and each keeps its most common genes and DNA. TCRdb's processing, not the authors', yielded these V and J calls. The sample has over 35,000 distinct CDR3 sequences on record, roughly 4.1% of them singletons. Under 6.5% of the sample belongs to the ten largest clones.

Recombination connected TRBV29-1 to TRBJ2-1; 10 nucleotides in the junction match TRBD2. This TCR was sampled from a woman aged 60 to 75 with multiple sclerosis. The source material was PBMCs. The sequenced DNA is TGCAGCGTACTAGCGGGACTCTACAATGAGCAGTTCTTC. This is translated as CSVLAGLYNEQFF.